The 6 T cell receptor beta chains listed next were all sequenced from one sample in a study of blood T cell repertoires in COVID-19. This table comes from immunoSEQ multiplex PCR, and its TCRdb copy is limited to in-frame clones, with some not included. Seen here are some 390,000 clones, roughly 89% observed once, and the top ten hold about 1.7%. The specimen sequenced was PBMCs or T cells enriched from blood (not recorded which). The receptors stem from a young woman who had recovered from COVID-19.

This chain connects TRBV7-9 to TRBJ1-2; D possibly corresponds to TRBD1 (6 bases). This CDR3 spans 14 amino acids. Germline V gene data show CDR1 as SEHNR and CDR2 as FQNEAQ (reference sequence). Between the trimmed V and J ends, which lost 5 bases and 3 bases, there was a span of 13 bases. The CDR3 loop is CASSPGRGHYGYTF. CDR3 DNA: TGTGCCAGCAGCCCCGGCAGGGGACACTATGGCTACACCTTC. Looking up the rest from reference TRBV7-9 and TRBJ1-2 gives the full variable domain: DTGVSQNPRHKITKRGQNVTFRCDPISEHNRLYWYRQTLGQGPEFLTYFQNEAQLEKSRLLSDRFSAERPKGSFSTLEIQRTEQGDSAMYLCASSPGRGHYGYTFGSGTRLTVV.

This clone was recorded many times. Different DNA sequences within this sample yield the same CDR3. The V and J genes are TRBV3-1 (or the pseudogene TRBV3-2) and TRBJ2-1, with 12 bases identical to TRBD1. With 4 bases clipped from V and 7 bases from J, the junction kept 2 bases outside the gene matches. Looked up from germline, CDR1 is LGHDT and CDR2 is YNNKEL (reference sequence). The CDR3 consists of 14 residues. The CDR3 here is CASSRDRGLNEQFF. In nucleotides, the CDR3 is TGTGCCAGCAGCCGGGACAGGGGGCTTAATGAGCAGTTCTTC.

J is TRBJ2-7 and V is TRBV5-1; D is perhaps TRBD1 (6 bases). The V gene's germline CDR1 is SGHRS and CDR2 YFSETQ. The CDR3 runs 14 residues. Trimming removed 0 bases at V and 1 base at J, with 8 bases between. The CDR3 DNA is TGCGCCAGCAGCTTGGTACAGGGTTCCTACGAGCAGTACTTC. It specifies CASSLVQGSYEQYF.

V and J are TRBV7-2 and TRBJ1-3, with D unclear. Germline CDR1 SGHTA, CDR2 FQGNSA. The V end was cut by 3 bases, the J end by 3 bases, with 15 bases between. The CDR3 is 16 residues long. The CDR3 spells CASSFMSVRGGNTIYF. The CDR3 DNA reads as TGTGCCAGCAGCTTTATGTCCGTCCGGGGTGGAAACACCATATATTTT.

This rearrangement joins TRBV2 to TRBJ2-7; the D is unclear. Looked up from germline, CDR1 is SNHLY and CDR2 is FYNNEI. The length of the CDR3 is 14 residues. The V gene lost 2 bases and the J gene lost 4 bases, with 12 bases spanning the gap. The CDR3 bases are TGTGCCAGCAGTGAACAGGCCGGCCCATACGAGCAGTACTTC. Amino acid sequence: CASSEQAGPYEQYF.

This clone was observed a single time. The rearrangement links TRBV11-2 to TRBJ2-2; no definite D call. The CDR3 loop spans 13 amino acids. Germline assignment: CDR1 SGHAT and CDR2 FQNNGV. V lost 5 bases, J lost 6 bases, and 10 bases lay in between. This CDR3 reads CASSPRLAGELFF. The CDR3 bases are TGTGCCAGCAGCCCGAGGCTCGCCGGGGAGCTGTTTTTT.